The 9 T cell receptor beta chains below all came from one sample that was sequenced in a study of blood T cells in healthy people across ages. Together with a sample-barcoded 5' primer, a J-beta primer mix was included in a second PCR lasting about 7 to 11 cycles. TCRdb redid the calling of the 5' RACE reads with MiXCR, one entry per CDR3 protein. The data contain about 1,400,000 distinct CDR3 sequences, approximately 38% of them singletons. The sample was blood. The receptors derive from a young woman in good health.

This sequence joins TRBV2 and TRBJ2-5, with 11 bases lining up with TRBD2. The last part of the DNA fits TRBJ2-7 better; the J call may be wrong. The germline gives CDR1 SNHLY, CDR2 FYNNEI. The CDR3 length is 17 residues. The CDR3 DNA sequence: TGTGCCAGCAGTGAACCGACTAGCGGGGACACAAAACGCGAGCAGTACTTC. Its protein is CASSEPTSGDTKREQYF.

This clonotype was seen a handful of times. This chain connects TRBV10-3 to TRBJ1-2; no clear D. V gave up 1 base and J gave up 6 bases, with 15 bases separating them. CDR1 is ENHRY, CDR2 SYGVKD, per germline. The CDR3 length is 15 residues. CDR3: CAISEFEGGSDGYTF. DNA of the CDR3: TGTGCCATCAGTGAGTTTGAGGGCGGGTCGGATGGCTACACCTTC.

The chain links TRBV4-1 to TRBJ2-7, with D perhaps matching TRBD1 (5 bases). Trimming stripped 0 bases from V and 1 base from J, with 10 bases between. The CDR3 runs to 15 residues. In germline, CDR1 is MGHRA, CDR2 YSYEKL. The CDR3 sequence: CASSQDPGASYEQYF. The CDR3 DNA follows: TGCGCCAGCAGCCAAGATCCTGGGGCGTCCTACGAGCAGTACTTC.

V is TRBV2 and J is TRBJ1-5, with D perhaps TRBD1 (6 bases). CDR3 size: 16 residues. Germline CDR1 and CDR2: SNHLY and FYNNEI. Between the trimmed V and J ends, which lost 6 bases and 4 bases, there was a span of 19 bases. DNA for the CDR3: TGTGCCAGCAGCTATAGCCGGGACACTAGGAATCAGCCCCAGCATTTT. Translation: CASSYSRDTRNQPQHF. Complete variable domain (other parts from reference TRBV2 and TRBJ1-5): EPEVTQTPSHQVTQMGQEVILRCVPISNHLYFYWYRQILGQKVEFLVSFYNNEISEKSEIFDDQFSVERPDGSNFTLKIRSTKLEDSAMYFCASSYSRDTRNQPQHFGDGTRLSIL.

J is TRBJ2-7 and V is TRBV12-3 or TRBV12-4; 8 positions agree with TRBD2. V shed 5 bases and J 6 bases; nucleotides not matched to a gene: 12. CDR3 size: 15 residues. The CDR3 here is CASSDSGGGGVEQYF. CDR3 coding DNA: TGTGCCAGCAGTGACAGCGGGGGAGGTGGGGTCGAGCAGTACTTC.

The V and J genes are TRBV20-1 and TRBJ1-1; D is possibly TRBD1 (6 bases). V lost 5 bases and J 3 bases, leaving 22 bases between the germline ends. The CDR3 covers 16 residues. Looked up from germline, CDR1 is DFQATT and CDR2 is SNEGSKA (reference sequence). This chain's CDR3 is CSAPRPGGPLDTEAFF. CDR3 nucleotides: TGCAGTGCTCCCCGGCCGGGGGGGCCCCTGGACACTGAAGCTTTCTTT.

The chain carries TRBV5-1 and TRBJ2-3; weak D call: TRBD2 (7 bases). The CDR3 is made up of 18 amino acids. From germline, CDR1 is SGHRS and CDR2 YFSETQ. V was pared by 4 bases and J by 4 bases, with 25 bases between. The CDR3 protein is CASSPLGGREGSADTQYF. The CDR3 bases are TGCGCCAGCAGCCCTTTGGGGGGGCGCGAAGGTAGCGCAGATACGCAGTATTTT. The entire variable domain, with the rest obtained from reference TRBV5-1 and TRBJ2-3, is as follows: KAGVTQTPRYLIKTRGQQVTLSCSPISGHRSVSWYQQTPGQGLQFLFEYFSETQRNKGNFPGRFSGRQFSNSRSEMNVSTLELGDSALYLCASSPLGGREGSADTQYFGPGTRLTVL.

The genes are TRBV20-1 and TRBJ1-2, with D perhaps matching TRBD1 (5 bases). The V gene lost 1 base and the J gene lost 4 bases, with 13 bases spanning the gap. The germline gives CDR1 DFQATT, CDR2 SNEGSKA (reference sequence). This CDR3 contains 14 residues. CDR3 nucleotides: TGCAGTGCTAGAGGAGGGGAGTTCAGCTATGGCTACACCTTC. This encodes CSARGGEFSYGYTF.

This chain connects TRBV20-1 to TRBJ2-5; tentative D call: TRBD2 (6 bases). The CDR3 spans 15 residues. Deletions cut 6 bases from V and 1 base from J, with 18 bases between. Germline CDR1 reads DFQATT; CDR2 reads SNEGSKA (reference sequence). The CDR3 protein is CSACSPGGLQETQYF. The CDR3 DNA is TGCAGTGCCTGCTCCCCTGGGGGACTCCAAGAGACCCAGTACTTC.